The next 20 T cell receptor beta chains were all read from a single sample in a study of cytomegalovirus exposure and HLA in healthy donors. PCR employed 60 Vbeta and 13 Jbeta primers. The protocol was immunoSEQ multiplex PCR, while the TCRdb copy is restricted to in-frame clones and leaves out a portion. Its table lists about 60,000 clones. Sequencing used PBMCs. The receptors stem from a boy aged 5 to 17 in good health and CMV-seronegative.

The V gene is TRBV9, the J gene TRBJ1-2; 7 nucleotides line up with TRBD1. The CDR3 has 16 amino acids. Per germline, CDR1 SGDLS and CDR2 YYNGEE. Trimming removed 4 bases from V and 2 bases from J; junction bases left unmatched: 11. In DNA, the CDR3 is TGTGCCAGCAGCTCGAGGAGGGGGACAGACAACTATGGCTACACCTTC. Translating gives CASSSRRGTDNYGYTF.

The CDR3 loop reads CASSEGGRGNSPLHF. CDR3 sequence (DNA): TGTGCCAGCAGTGAGGGTGGCAGGGGAAATTCACCCCTCCACTTT. This sequence joins TRBV6-1 and TRBJ1-6; TRBD1 is a possible D gene (6 bases). The CDR3 is made up of 15 amino acids. Germline V gene sequence: CDR1 MNHNS, CDR2 SASEGT. Trimming pared 3 bases from V and 7 bases from J, leaving 13 bases between.

This rearrangement joins TRBV11-2 to TRBJ1-1, with D possibly TRBD1 on 5 matching bases. Per the germline V gene, CDR1 is SGHAT and CDR2 is FQNNGV. Trimming removed 3 bases at V and 6 bases at J, with 17 bases between. This CDR3 contains 15 residues. As DNA, the CDR3 is TGTGCCAGCAGCTTCGCCGTATCGCTAGGGGCTGAAGCTTTCTTT. This codes for CASSFAVSLGAEAFF.

The chain couples TRBV6-5 to TRBJ2-7; the D gene is possibly TRBD1 (6 bases). The CDR3 loop spans 13 amino acids. Trimming cost V 2 bases and J 12 bases, with 17 bases left between them. Germline CDR1 is MNHEY and CDR2 is SVGAGI. CDR3 DNA sequence: TGTGCCAGCAGTTACGCGCAGGGGCAGGGATGGTACTTC. Translating gives CASSYAQGQGWYF.

The V and J genes are TRBV18 and TRBJ2-4; D gene ambiguous. CDR3 length: 14 amino acids. Germline CDR1 reads KGHSH; CDR2 reads LQKENI. V lost 3 bases and J lost 8, with 14 bases in between. Here the CDR3 DNA reads TGTGCCAGCTCACCGGGCCCCACTGTGGACATTCAGTACTTC. Its translation: CASSPGPTVDIQYF. Drawing the rest from reference TRBV18 and TRBJ2-4, the complete variable domain is NAGVMQNPRHLVRRRGQEARLRCSPMKGHSHVYWYRQLPEEGLKFMVYLQKENIIDESGMPKERFSAEFPKEGPSILRIQQVVRGDSAAYFCASSPGPTVDIQYFGAGTRLSVL.

This chain connects TRBV30 to TRBJ2-7; maybe TRBD2 (5 bases). The germline V gene encodes CDR1 GTSNPN and CDR2 SVGIG (reference sequence). The CDR3 spans 10 residues. V was trimmed by 1 base and J by 7 bases, leaving 5 bases between them. In nucleotides, the CDR3 is TGTGCCTGGAGTGGAGGGGAGCAGTACTTC. Its translation: CAWSGGEQYF.

The chain employs TRBV4-2 and TRBJ2-1; 9 nucleotides line up with TRBD2. Germline CDR1 LGHNA, CDR2 YNFKEQ. J lost 8 bases, V lost 0 bases, and 8 bases had no gene match. There are 16 residues in the CDR3. DNA for the CDR3: TGTGCCAGCAGCCAAGATCCTAGCGGGAAGAGCGATGAGCAGTTCTTC. Its protein is CASSQDPSGKSDEQFF.

The chain is built from TRBV6-5 and TRBJ2-5, with 9 bases that match TRBD1. CDR1 MNHEY and CDR2 SVGAGI come from the germline V gene. The CDR3 extends over 16 amino acids. J was trimmed by 5 bases and V by 3 bases; bases with no gene match: 10. The CDR3 spells CASSYTAGTGYETQYF. The CDR3 bases are TGTGCCAGCAGTTATACTGCCGGGACAGGGTACGAGACCCAGTACTTC.

This chain joins TRBV10-3 and TRBJ1-2; D is perhaps TRBD1 (5 bases). Germline V gives CDR1 ENHRY, CDR2 SYGVKD. The CDR3 consists of 12 residues. Trimming shortened V by 7 bases and J by 3 bases, and 9 bases separated the two germline ends. The CDR3 sequence is CAIKKTDYGYTF. CDR3 bases: TGTGCCATCAAGAAGACAGACTATGGCTACACCTTC.

The J gene is TRBJ1-2, the V gene TRBV4-2; 8 bases line up with TRBD1. V trimming: 4 bases; J trimming: 6 bases; junction bases outside the gene matches: 7. CDR3 size: 14 residues. In germline, CDR1 is LGHNA, CDR2 YNFKEQ. CDR3 amino acids: CASSPLGQDDGYTF. DNA for the CDR3: TGTGCCAGCAGCCCCTTGGGACAGGATGATGGCTACACCTTC.

The rearrangement links TRBV19 to TRBJ1-5; D not certain. Trimming stripped 2 bases from V and 13 bases from J, with 9 bases between. This CDR3 spans 11 amino acids. Germline CDR1 reads LNHDA; CDR2 reads SQIVND (reference sequence). The CDR3 DNA reads TGTGCCAGTAGTATACAAGGCGGACAGCATTTT. Protein product: CASSIQGGQHF.

The V and J genes are TRBV2 and TRBJ1-2; 7 bases are shared with TRBD1. Germline V lookup: CDR1 SNHLY, CDR2 FYNNEI. The CDR3 is 15 residues long. J was trimmed by 8 bases and V by 6 bases; bases with no gene match: 15. CDR3 protein: CASSTPPDRDGGYTF. For the CDR3, the DNA is TGTGCCAGCAGCACACCACCCGACAGGGATGGCGGCTACACCTTC. The variable domain in full, completed from reference TRBV2 and TRBJ1-2, reads EPEVTQTPSHQVTQMGQEVILRCVPISNHLYFYWYRQILGQKVEFLVSFYNNEISEKSEIFDDQFSVERPDGSNFTLKIRSTKLEDSAMYFCASSTPPDRDGGYTFGSGTRLTVV.

The rearrangement joins TRBV5-1 to TRBJ1-5, with D perhaps TRBD1 (5 bases). V dropped 0 bases and J dropped 4 bases, with 11 bases sitting between them. The CDR3 loop spans 15 amino acids. The germline gives CDR1 SGHRS, CDR2 YFSETQ. The CDR3 here is CASSLAGRVNQPQHF. The CDR3, as DNA: TGCGCCAGCAGCTTGGCCGGCAGGGTAAATCAGCCCCAGCATTTT.

V usage is TRBV11-2 and J usage is TRBJ2-3, with 9 bases matching TRBD2. CDR3 size: 15 residues. V lost 5 bases and J lost 4; bases outside the gene matches: 7. Germline V gives CDR1 SGHAT, CDR2 FQNNGV. CDR3 coding DNA: TGTGCCAGCAGCCCCACGAGCGGGAGGCCAGATACGCAGTATTTT. Its translation: CASSPTSGRPDTQYF. The variable domain in full, with the rest retrieved from reference TRBV11-2 and TRBJ2-3, is EAGVAQSPRYKIIEKRQSVAFWCNPISGHATLYWYQQILGQGPKLLIQFQNNGVVDDSQLPKDRFSAERLKGVDSTLKIQPAKLEDSAVYLCASSPTSGRPDTQYFGPGTRLTVL.

The genes are TRBV7-8 and TRBJ2-7, with a possible D match to TRBD1 (6 bases). The CDR3 consists of 14 residues. Germline V gives CDR1 SGHVS, CDR2 FQNEAQ. The V gene lost 5 bases and the J gene lost 0 bases, with 11 bases spanning the gap. CDR3 bases: TGTGCCAGCAGCCGACAGGTGAGCTCCTACGAGCAGTACTTC. It is translated as CASSRQVSSYEQYF.

This chain links TRBV6-1 with TRBJ2-5; 7 bases match TRBD2. The germline V gene encodes CDR1 MNHNS and CDR2 SASEGT. The CDR3 is 14 residues long. The V gene end was trimmed by 6 bases and the J gene end by 5 bases; junction bases not matched to a gene: 9. For the CDR3, the DNA is TGTGCCAGCAGCCAAGAGGGACTAAGGGAGACCCAGTACTTC. It encodes CASSQEGLRETQYF.

The chain has TRBV27 and TRBJ2-7; 7 bases line up with TRBD1. This CDR3 is built from 16 residues. Trimming took 0 bases from V and 1 from J; bases not matched to a gene: 6. Germline loops: CDR1 MNHEY, CDR2 SMNVEV (reference sequence). The CDR3 sequence is CASSLSHDRVSYEQYF. CDR3 nucleotides: TGTGCCAGCAGTTTATCCCACGACAGGGTATCCTACGAGCAGTACTTC.

This chain links TRBV29-1 with TRBJ1-1; tentative D call: TRBD1 (5 bases). The CDR3 spans 13 residues. Trimming shortened V by 2 bases and J by 4 bases, and 11 bases separated the two germline ends. Germline CDR1 SQVTM, CDR2 ANQGSEA. The CDR3 sequence: CSVEFVQGTEAFF. CDR3 in DNA: TGCAGCGTTGAATTTGTCCAGGGCACTGAAGCTTTCTTT. The full variable domain, with the rest looked up from reference TRBV29-1 and TRBJ1-1, is SAVISQKPSRDICQRGTSLTIQCQVDSQVTMMFWYRQQPGQSLTLIATANQGSEATYESGFVIDKFPISRPNLTFSTLTVSNMSPEDSSIYLCSVEFVQGTEAFFGQGTRLTVV.

The CDR3 loop reads CASSTGSYNSPLHF. CDR3 sequence (DNA): TGTGCCAGCAGTACGGGTTCCTATAATTCACCCCTCCACTTT. The chain carries TRBV25-1 and TRBJ1-6; D remains ambiguous. The CDR3 has 14 amino acids. Germline V CDR1 and CDR2: MGHDK, SYGVNS. V was pared by 5 bases and J by 1 base, with 6 bases between. The whole variable domain, filled in from reference TRBV25-1 and TRBJ1-6, reads EADIYQTPRYLVIGTGKKITLECSQTMGHDKMYWYQQDPGMELHLIHYSYGVNSTEKGDLSSESTVSRIRTEHFPLTLESARPSHTSQYLCASSTGSYNSPLHFGNGTRLTVT.

The CDR3 region has the DNA TGTGCCAGCAGCGTGTCCGGGACTAGCGGGAGGGGTTGGTATTTT. This sequence encodes CASSVSGTSGRGWYF. The V gene is TRBV7-9, the J gene TRBJ2-3; TRBD2 matches 16 bases. CDR1 and CDR2 from the germline V gene are SEHNR and FQNEAQ (reference sequence). This CDR3 is 15 amino acids long. Trimming took 5 bases from V and 14 from J; bases not matched to a gene: 10.